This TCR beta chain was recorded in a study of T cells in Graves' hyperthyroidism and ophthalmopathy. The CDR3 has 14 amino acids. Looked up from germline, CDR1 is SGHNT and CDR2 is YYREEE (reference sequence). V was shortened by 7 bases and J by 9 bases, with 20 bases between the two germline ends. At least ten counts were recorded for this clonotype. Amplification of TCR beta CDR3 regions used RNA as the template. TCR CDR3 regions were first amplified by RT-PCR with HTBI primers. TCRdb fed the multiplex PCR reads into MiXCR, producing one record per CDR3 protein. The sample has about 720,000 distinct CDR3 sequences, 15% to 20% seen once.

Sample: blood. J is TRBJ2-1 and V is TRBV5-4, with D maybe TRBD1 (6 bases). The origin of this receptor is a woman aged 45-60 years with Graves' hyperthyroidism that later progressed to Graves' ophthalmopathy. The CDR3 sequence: CASGYRESSSEQFF. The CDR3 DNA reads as TGTGCCAGCGGATACAGGGAATCGAGCAGTGAGCAGTTCTTC. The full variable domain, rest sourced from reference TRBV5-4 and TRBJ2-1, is ETGVTQSPTHLIKTRGQQVTLRCSSQSGHNTVSWYQQALGQGPQFIFQYYREEENGRGNFPPRFSGLQFPNYSSELNVNALELDDSALYLCASGYRESSSEQFFGPGTRLTVL.